This passage covers 28 T cell receptor beta chains from one sample sequenced in a study of CD8+ T cells in alopecia areata. Sample treatment: oral pan-JAK inhibitor, 5-10 mg twice daily. Extracted RNA was reverse transcribed, and the resulting cDNA served as sequencing template. The table came from immunoSEQ multiplex PCR; TCRdb's copy has only in-frame clones and leaves some out. The profile covers approximately 180,000 clones, with approximately 61% appearing a single time and approximately 1% taken by the ten largest. Sequencing used CD4+ T cells sorted from blood, obtained at week 24, from a patient treated with tofacitinib. The receptors stem from a human donor with alopecia areata.

This clone was detected a few times. Other DNA sequences in the sample encode the same CDR3. The chain recombines TRBV30 with TRBJ1-1, with D uncertain. This CDR3 contains 12 residues. The germline V gene encodes CDR1 GTSNPN and CDR2 SVGIG (reference sequence). V was shortened by 0 bases and J by 1 base, with 3 bases between the two germline ends. The CDR3 sequence is CAWSVRNTEAFF. The CDR3 DNA sequence: TGTGCCTGGAGTGTAAGGAACACTGAAGCTTTCTTT.

J is TRBJ2-1 and V is TRBV29-1; D remains ambiguous. CDR1 SQVTM and CDR2 ANQGSEA come from the germline V gene. The CDR3 length is 11 residues. V was shortened by 3 bases and J by 4 bases, with 4 bases between the two germline ends. The CDR3 loop is CSVEHYNEQFF. CDR3 nucleotides: TGCAGCGTTGAGCATTACAATGAGCAGTTCTTC.

This chain joins TRBV7-9 and TRBJ1-2, with D unclear. With 1 base removed from V and 6 bases from J, the gap between germline ends came to 6 bases. Germline CDR1 and CDR2: SEHNR and FQNEAQ (reference sequence). The CDR3 length is 12 residues. CDR3 residues: CASSLVQDGYTF. The CDR3 DNA reads as TGTGCCAGCAGCTTAGTGCAGGATGGCTACACCTTC.

This clone came up once. This chain uses TRBV2 with TRBJ1-1; perhaps TRBD1 as D (5 bases). Per the germline V gene, CDR1 is SNHLY and CDR2 is FYNNEI. The CDR3 sequence is 13 residues long. Trimming cost V 4 bases and J 5 bases, with 11 bases left between them. CDR3 residues: CASSASGVTEAFF. In DNA form, the CDR3 reads TGTGCCAGCAGTGCTTCGGGGGTAACTGAAGCTTTCTTT.

This chain connects TRBV6-5 to TRBJ2-1; D tentatively fits TRBD1 or TRBD2 (5 bases each). Germline V CDR1 and CDR2: MNHEY, SVGAGI. Trimming left V 6 bases short and J 4 bases short, with 13 bases between. There are 14 residues in the CDR3. CDR3 DNA sequence: TGTGCCAGCAGAGCGGCGAGGGGTTACAATGAGCAGTTCTTC. The encoded protein is CASRAARGYNEQFF.

V gene TRBV29-1 combines with J gene TRBJ2-7; no firm D call. Germline V gene sequence: CDR1 SQVTM, CDR2 ANQGSEA. V shed 7 bases and J shed 8 bases, with 21 bases lying between them. The CDR3 covers 13 residues. The CDR3 region has the DNA TGCAGCGCCCGGGCCCCACTCTTCGGCCAGCAGTACTTC. It specifies CSARAPLFGQQYF.

V is TRBV10-3 and J is TRBJ2-3; D is perhaps TRBD1 or TRBD2 (5 bases each). The CDR3 runs to 16 residues. The germline gives CDR1 ENHRY, CDR2 SYGVKD. V shed 0 bases and J shed 5 bases, with 15 bases lying between them. Written as DNA, the CDR3 is TGTGCCATCAGTGAGTCTACCGCCGGGGCGGGAGATACGCAGTATTTT. Its protein product is CAISESTAGAGDTQYF.

This sequence joins TRBV6-5 and TRBJ1-2; no definite D call. V was pared by 7 bases and J by 7 bases, with 19 bases between. Looked up from germline, CDR1 is MNHEY and CDR2 is SVGAGI. The CDR3 runs to 14 residues. The CDR3 sequence is CASMIPGLKGGYTF. CDR3 nucleotides: TGTGCCAGCATGATCCCGGGCCTCAAGGGTGGCTACACCTTC.

The V call is TRBV9, the J call TRBJ2-7; TRBD1 agrees at 10 bases. Looked up from germline, CDR1 is SGDLS and CDR2 is YYNGEE. The V and J ends lost 4 bases and 3 bases, in that order; junction bases with no gene match: 4. There are 14 residues in the CDR3. The CDR3: CASSTGTGDYEQYF. The DNA for the CDR3 is TGTGCCAGCAGCACGGGGACAGGGGACTACGAGCAGTACTTC.

This clone appeared a few times. The junction does not match germline at one end; this may be a read error. V gene TRBV11-3 combines with J gene TRBJ2-2; 8 nucleotides agree with TRBD1. The CDR3 is 15 amino acids. The germline CDR1 and CDR2 sequences are SGHNT and YENEEA. The CDR3 sequence is CASSVDRGYTGELFF. The CDR3 coding sequence is TGTGCCAGCAGCGTAGACAGGGGCTACACCGGGGAGCTGTTTTTT.

The chain uses TRBV7-6 and TRBJ2-5, with D unclear. The V gene lost 5 bases and the J gene lost 4 bases, with 11 bases spanning the gap. This CDR3 has 13 amino acids. Germline V lookup: CDR1 SGHVS, CDR2 FNYEAQ. CDR3 in DNA: TGTGCCAGCAGCGATTCAGGCGGAGAGACCCAGTACTTC. Amino acids: CASSDSGGETQYF.

This rearrangement joins TRBV6-1 to TRBJ1-2, with D possibly TRBD1 on 6 matching bases. Trimming stripped 5 bases from V and 2 bases from J, with 9 bases between. CDR1 is MNHNS and CDR2 is SASEGT in the germline V gene. This CDR3 comprises 13 residues. The CDR3 DNA reads as TGTGCCAGCAGTCACAGGGAAAACTATGGCTACACCTTC. Translating it yields CASSHRENYGYTF.

V gene TRBV19 combines with J gene TRBJ2-4, with 10 bases lining up with TRBD2. With 6 bases clipped from V and 8 bases from J, the junction kept 13 bases outside the gene matches. The CDR3 is 16 residues long. The germline V gene encodes CDR1 LNHDA and CDR2 SQIVND (reference sequence). Here the CDR3 reads CASSRTSGGYGDIQYF. The CDR3 coding sequence is TGTGCCAGTAGCCGGACTAGCGGTGGGTACGGGGACATTCAGTACTTC.

In this sample, this clone turned up a few times. The rearrangement links TRBV4-3 to TRBJ2-2; TRBD2 aligns across 7 bases. Germline CDR1 LGHNA, CDR2 YSLEER. There are 16 residues in the CDR3. V was clipped by 3 bases and J by 4 bases; unmatched bases: 8. This CDR3 reads CASSHTSDTVTGELFF. In nucleotides, the CDR3 is TGCGCCAGCAGCCACACTAGCGACACTGTCACCGGGGAGCTGTTTTTT.

The chain employs TRBV9 and TRBJ1-6, with D perhaps TRBD1 (5 bases). V was clipped by 4 bases and J by 10 bases, with 12 bases between them. Germline V lookup: CDR1 SGDLS, CDR2 YYNGEE. The CDR3 runs to 13 residues. CDR3 sequence reads: CASSSMRDSPLHF. The CDR3 DNA reads TGTGCCAGCAGCTCGATGAGGGACTCACCCCTCCACTTT.

The CDR3 nucleotides read TGTGCCAGCAGCTTACGGGCCAATGAGCAGTTCTTC. It codes for CASSLRANEQFF. The V gene is TRBV11-2, the J gene TRBJ2-1; D remains ambiguous. Trimming removed 2 bases at V and 6 bases at J, with 5 bases between. Per germline, CDR1 SGHAT and CDR2 FQNNGV. The CDR3 spans 12 residues.

This chain joins TRBV4-3 and TRBJ1-1; 7 positions match TRBD1. The CDR3 spans 16 residues. The junction had 12 bases not matched to a gene; V was cut back by 1 base and J by 7 bases. Germline CDR1 and CDR2: LGHNA and YSLEER. The CDR3 here is CASSQVRGHPMSEAFF. In DNA form, the CDR3 reads TGCGCCAGCAGCCAAGTGAGGGGGCACCCAATGAGTGAAGCTTTCTTT.

V is TRBV30 and J is TRBJ1-1; D remains ambiguous. The CDR3 spans 15 residues. V lost 0 bases to trimming and J lost 4 bases, with 15 bases between them. Germline loops: CDR1 GTSNPN, CDR2 SVGIG (reference sequence). Here the CDR3 DNA reads TGTGCCTGGAGTGTACCGCTAGGTCGGAGCACTGAAGCTTTCTTT. This codes for CAWSVPLGRSTEAFF.

In this sample, this clone turned up a few times. V is TRBV29-1 and J is TRBJ1-2, with no clear D. V shed 4 bases and J shed 2 bases, with 11 bases lying between them. From germline, CDR1 is SQVTM and CDR2 ANQGSEA. The CDR3 consists of 13 residues. The CDR3 sequence is CSVVKGPNYGYTF. For the CDR3, the DNA is TGCAGCGTTGTTAAGGGCCCCAACTATGGCTACACCTTC.

Only one count was recorded for this clone. The chain links TRBV5-1 to TRBJ2-7; D is perhaps TRBD1 (5 bases). Between the trimmed V and J ends, which lost 0 bases and 4 bases, there was a span of 8 bases. The CDR3 loop spans 13 amino acids. Germline CDR1 and CDR2: SGHRS and YFSETQ. The chain's CDR3 is CASSLGTLYEQYF. In DNA, the CDR3 is TGCGCCAGCAGCTTGGGGACACTATACGAGCAGTACTTC.

CDR3 in DNA: TGTGCCAGCAGCTTACAGGGGGCGGGAGAGACCCAGTACTTC. Protein: CASSLQGAGETQYF. The chain couples TRBV7-8 to TRBJ2-5; 8 bases align to TRBD1. There are 14 residues in the CDR3. V lost 2 bases, J lost 4 bases, and 3 bases stayed unmatched. CDR1 is SGHVS and CDR2 is FQNEAQ in the germline V gene.

This clone came up a few times. The chain combines TRBV29-1 with TRBJ1-4; D remains ambiguous. This CDR3 is built from 12 residues. Trimming left V 3 bases short and J 8 bases short, with 10 bases between. CDR1 and CDR2 from the germline V gene are SQVTM and ANQGSEA. CDR3 sequence (DNA): TGCAGCGTTGAGGCCCTGGGGGAAAAACTGTTTTTT. Protein product: CSVEALGEKLFF.

This clone is a singleton in its sample. V is TRBV30 and J is TRBJ1-1; D ambiguous. The CDR3 totals 13 residues. Trimming cost V 0 bases and J 5 bases, with 10 bases left between them. CDR1 is GTSNPN, CDR2 SVGIG, per germline (reference sequence). The CDR3 loop is CAWSVHGRTEAFF. The CDR3 nucleotides read TGTGCCTGGAGTGTACACGGCCGTACTGAAGCTTTCTTT. Full variable domain (outside the CDR3, taken from reference TRBV30 and TRBJ1-1): SQTIHQWPATLVQPVGSPLSLECTVEGTSNPNLYWYRQAAGRGLQLLFYSVGIGQISSEVPQNLSASRPQDRQFILSSKKLLLSDSGFYLCAWSVHGRTEAFFGQGTRLTVV.

The chain links TRBV4-3 to TRBJ1-2, with 7 bases that match TRBD1. CDR1 is LGHNA, CDR2 YSLEER, per germline. The CDR3 loop spans 15 amino acids. The V and J ends lost 4 bases and 12 bases, in that order; junction bases with no gene match: 17. The CDR3 sequence: CASSPQQGLITSHTF. CDR3 sequence (DNA): TGCGCCAGCAGCCCCCAACAGGGGCTAATAACGAGTCACACCTTC.

The chain has TRBV30 and TRBJ2-6, with 10 bases that match TRBD1. The junction had 5 bases not matched to a gene; V was cut back by 0 bases and J by 0 bases. Germline loops: CDR1 GTSNPN, CDR2 SVGIG (reference sequence). The CDR3 extends over 18 amino acids. The CDR3 sequence: CAWSVRRTGGSGANVLTF. CDR3 coding DNA: TGTGCCTGGAGTGTCCGAAGGACAGGGGGCTCTGGGGCCAACGTCCTGACTTTC.

This chain uses TRBV2 with TRBJ2-1, with TRBD1 matching over 7 bases. The germline V gene encodes CDR1 SNHLY and CDR2 FYNNEI. The CDR3 sequence is 12 residues long. The trim removed 6 bases at V and 14 bases at J, leaving 10 bases unmatched. CDR3 sequence reads: CASRPIGQDEFF. The CDR3, as DNA: TGTGCCAGCAGGCCAATTGGACAGGATGAGTTCTTC.

There are a few counts of this clone. This chain joins TRBV7-2 and TRBJ1-5, with D possibly matching TRBD1 (6 bases). Germline V gene lookup returns CDR1 SGHTA and CDR2 FQGNSA. V was shortened by 5 bases and J by 5 bases, with 13 bases between the two germline ends. This CDR3 has 14 residues. DNA of the CDR3: TGTGCCAGCAGCAACGGGGGCCTTTATCAGCCCCAGCATTTT. Protein sequence: CASSNGGLYQPQHF. Full variable domain (rest looked up from reference TRBV7-2 and TRBJ1-5): GAGVSQSPSNKVTEKGKDVELRCDPISGHTALYWYRQSLGQGLEFLIYFQGNSAPDKSGLPSDRFSAERTGGSVSTLTIQRTQQEDSAVYLCASSNGGLYQPQHFGDGTRLSIL.

In its sample, this clone was seen a few times. This chain joins TRBV29-1 and TRBJ2-5, with no clear D. Trimming removed 2 bases from V and 5 bases from J, with 15 bases in between. Germline V lookup: CDR1 SQVTM, CDR2 ANQGSEA. The CDR3 spans 14 residues. This chain's CDR3 is CSVEPNDPGETQYF. As DNA, the CDR3 is TGCAGCGTTGAACCTAATGACCCTGGGGAGACCCAGTACTTC.